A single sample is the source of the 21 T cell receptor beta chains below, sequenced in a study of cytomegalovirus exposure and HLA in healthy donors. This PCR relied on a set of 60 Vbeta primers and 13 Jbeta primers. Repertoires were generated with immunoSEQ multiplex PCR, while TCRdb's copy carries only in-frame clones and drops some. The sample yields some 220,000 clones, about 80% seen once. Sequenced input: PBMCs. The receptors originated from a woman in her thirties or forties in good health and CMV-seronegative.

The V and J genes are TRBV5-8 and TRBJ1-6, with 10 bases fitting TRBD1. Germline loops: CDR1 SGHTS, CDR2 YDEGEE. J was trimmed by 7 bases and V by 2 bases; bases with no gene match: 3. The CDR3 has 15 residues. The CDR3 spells CASSFLGQGNSPLHF. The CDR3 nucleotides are TGTGCCAGCAGCTTTTTGGGACAGGGGAATTCACCCCTCCACTTT.

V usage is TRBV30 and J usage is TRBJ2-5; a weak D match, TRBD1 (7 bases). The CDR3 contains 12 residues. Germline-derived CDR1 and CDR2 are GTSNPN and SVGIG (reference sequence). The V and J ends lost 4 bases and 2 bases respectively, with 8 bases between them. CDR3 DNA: TGTGCCTGGACAGGGGGGCAAGAGACCCAGTACTTC. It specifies CAWTGGQETQYF.

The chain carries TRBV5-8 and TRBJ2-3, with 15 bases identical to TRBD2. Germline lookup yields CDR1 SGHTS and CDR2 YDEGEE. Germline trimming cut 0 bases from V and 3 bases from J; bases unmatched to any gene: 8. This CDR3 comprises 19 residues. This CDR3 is CASSLAWTSGGAGTDTQYF. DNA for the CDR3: TGTGCCAGCAGCTTGGCATGGACTAGCGGGGGGGCCGGGACAGATACGCAGTATTTT. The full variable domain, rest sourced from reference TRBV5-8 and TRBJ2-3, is EAGVTQSPTHLIKTRGQQATLRCSPISGHTSVYWYQQALGLGLQFLLWYDEGEERNRGNFPPRFSGRQFPNYSSELNVNALELEDSALYLCASSLAWTSGGAGTDTQYFGPGTRLTVL.

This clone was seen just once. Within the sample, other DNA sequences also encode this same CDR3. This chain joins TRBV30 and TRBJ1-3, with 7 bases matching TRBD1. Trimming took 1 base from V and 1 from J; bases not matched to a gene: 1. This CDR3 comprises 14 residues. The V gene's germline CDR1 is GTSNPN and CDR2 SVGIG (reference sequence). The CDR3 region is CAWSAGGSGNTIYF. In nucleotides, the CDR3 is TGTGCCTGGAGTGCAGGGGGATCTGGAAACACCATATATTTT.

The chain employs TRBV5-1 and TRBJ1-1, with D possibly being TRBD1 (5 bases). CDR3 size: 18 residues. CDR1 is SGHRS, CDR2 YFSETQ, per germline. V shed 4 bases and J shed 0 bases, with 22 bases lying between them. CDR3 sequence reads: CASSPRFTDSSLNTEAFF. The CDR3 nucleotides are TGCGCCAGCAGCCCTCGATTCACAGACAGCTCTTTGAACACTGAAGCTTTCTTT.

Here the CDR3 DNA reads TGCAGCGTTGAGGCGGAATACGAGCAGTACTTC. As protein: CSVEAEYEQYF. This sequence joins TRBV29-1 and TRBJ2-5; D gene unclear. The better agreement between TRBJ2-7 and the DNA end casts doubt on the J call. Germline-derived CDR1 and CDR2 are SQVTM and ANQGSEA. The CDR3 is 11 amino acids.

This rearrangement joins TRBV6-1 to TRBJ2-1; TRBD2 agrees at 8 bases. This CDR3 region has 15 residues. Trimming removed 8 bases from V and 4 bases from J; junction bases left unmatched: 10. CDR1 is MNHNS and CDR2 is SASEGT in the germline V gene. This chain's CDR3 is CASVVGGGGYNEQFF. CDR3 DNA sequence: TGTGCCAGCGTCGTCGGGGGGGGCGGTTACAATGAGCAGTTCTTC.

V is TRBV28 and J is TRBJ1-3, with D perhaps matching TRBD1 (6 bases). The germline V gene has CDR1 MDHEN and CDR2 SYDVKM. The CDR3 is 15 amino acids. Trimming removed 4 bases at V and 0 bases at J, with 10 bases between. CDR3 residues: CASSYLQGSGNTIYF. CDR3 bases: TGTGCCAGCAGTTACCTACAGGGCTCTGGAAACACCATATATTTT.

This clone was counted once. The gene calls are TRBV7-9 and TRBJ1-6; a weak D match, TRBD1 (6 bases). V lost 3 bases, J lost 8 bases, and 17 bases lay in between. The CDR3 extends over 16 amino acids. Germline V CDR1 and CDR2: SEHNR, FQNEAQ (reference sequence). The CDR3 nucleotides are TGTGCCAGCAGCTTGGGGGACACTCTAGGGTATTCACCCCTCCACTTT. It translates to CASSLGDTLGYSPLHF.

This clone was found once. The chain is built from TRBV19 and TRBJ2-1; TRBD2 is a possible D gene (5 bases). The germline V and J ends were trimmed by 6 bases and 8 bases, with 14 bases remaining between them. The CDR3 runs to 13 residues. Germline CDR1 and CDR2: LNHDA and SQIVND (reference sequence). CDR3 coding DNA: TGTGCCAGTAGCCCGATGGGGAGCGATGAGCAGTTCTTC. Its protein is CASSPMGSDEQFF.

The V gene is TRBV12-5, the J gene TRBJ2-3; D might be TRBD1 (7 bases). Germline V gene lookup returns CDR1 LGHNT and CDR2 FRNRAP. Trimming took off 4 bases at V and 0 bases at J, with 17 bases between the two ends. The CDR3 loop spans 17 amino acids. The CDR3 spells CASGSPAGQTSTDTQYF. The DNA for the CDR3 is TGTGCTAGTGGTTCCCCCGCGGGACAGACAAGCACAGATACGCAGTATTTT.

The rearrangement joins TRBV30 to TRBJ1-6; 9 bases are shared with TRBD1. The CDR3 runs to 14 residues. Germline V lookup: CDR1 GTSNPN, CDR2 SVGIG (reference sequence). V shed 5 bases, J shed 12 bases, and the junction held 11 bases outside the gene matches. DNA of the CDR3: TGTGCCTGGGGGACAGGGTCCCGAATGGGACCCCTCCACTTT. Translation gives CAWGTGSRMGPLHF.

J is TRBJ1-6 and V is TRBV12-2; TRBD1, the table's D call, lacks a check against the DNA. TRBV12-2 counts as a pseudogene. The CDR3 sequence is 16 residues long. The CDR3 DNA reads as TGTGCAAGTCCCCGTCCCCGGACACTAACCAATTCACCCCTCCACTTT. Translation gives CASPRPRTLTNSPLHF.

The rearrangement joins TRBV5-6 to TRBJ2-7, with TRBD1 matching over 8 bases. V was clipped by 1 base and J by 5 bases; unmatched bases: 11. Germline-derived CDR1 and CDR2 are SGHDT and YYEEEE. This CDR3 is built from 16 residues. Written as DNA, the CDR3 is TGTGCCAGCAGCTTGATCTTTGGACAGGGTACCAACGAGCAGTACTTC. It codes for CASSLIFGQGTNEQYF.

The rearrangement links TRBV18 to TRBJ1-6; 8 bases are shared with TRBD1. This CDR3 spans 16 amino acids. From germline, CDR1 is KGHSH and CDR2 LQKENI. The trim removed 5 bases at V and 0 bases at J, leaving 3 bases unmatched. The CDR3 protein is CASSRDRSSYNSPLHF. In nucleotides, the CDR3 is TGTGCCAGCTCAAGGGACAGGAGCTCCTATAATTCACCCCTCCACTTT.

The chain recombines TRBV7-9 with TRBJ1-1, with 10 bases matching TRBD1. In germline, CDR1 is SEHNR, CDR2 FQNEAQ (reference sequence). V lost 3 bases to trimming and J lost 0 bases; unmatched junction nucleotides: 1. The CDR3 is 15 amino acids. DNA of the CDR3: TGTGCCAGCAGCTTGGACAGGGGGATGAACACTGAAGCTTTCTTT. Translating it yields CASSLDRGMNTEAFF.

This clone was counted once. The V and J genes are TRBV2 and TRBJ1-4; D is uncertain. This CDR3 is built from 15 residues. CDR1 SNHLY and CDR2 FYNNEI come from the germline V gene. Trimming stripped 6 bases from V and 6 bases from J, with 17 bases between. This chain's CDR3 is CASRRRQWVDEKLFF. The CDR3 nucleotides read TGTGCCAGCAGGCGACGACAATGGGTTGATGAAAAACTGTTTTTT.

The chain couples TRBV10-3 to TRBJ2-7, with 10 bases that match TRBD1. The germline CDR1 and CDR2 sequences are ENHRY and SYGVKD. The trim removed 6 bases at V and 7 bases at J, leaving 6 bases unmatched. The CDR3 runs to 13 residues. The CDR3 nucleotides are TGTGCCATCAGCCGGGACAGGGGTGGAGAGCAGTACTTC. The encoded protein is CAISRDRGGEQYF.

The CDR3 sequence: CASSPRRLDIYNEQFF. The CDR3 nucleotides are TGTGCCAGCAGCCCGAGGAGACTAGACATATACAATGAGCAGTTCTTC. The gene calls are TRBV11-2 and TRBJ2-1; the D gene is possibly TRBD2 (6 bases). V lost 5 bases, J lost 4 bases, and 18 bases lay in between. The CDR3 has 16 amino acids. Germline lookup yields CDR1 SGHAT and CDR2 FQNNGV. Variable domain in full (rest from reference TRBV11-2 and TRBJ2-1): EAGVAQSPRYKIIEKRQSVAFWCNPISGHATLYWYQQILGQGPKLLIQFQNNGVVDDSQLPKDRFSAERLKGVDSTLKIQPAKLEDSAVYLCASSPRRLDIYNEQFFGPGTRLTVL.

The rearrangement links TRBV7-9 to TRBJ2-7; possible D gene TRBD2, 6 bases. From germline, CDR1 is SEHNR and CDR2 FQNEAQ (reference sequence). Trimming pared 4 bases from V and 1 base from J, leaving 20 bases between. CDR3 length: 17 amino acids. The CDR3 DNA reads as TGTGCCAGCAGCTCCCCCCTAAGGAGGGGTGGATCCTACGAGCAGTACTTC. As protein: CASSSPLRRGGSYEQYF.

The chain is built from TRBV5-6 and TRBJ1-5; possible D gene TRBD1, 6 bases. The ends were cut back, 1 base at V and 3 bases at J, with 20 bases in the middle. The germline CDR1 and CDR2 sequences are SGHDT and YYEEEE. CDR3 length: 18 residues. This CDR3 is CASSLNLGGEGDNQPQHF. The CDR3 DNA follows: TGTGCCAGCAGCTTGAACTTAGGAGGAGAGGGGGACAATCAGCCCCAGCATTTT. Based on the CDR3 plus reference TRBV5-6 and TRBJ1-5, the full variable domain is DAGVTQSPTHLIKTRGQQVTLRCSPKSGHDTVSWYQQALGQGPQFIFQYYEEEERQRGNFPDRFSGHQFPNYSSELNVNALLLGDSALYLCASSLNLGGEGDNQPQHFGDGTRLSIL.